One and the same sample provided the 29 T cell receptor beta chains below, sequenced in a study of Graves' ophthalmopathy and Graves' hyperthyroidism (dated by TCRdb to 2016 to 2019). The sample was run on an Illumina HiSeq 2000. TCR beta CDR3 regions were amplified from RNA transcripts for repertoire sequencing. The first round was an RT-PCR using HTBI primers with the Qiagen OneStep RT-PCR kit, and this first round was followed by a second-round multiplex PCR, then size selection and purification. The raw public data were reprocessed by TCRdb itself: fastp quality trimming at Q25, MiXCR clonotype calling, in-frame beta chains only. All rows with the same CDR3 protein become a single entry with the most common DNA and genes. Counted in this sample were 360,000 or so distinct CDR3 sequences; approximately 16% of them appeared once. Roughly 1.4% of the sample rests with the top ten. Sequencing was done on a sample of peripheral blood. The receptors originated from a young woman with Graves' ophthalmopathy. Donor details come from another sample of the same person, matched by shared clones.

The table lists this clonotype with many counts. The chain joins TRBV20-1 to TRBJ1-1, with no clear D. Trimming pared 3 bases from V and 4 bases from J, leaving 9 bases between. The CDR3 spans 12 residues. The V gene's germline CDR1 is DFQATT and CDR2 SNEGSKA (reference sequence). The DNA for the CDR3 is TGCAGTGCTAGCCCCGGGATCACTGAAGCTTTCTTT. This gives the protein CSASPGITEAFF.

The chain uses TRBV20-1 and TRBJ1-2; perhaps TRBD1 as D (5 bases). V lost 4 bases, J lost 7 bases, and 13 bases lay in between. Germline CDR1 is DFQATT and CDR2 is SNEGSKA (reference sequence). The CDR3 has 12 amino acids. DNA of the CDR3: TGCAGTGCTATGGGGGATTCAGGTGGCTACACCTTC. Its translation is CSAMGDSGGYTF.

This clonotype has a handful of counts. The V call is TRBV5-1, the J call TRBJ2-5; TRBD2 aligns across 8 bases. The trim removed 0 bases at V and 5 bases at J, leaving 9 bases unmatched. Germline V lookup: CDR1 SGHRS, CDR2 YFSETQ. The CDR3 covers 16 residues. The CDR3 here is CASSLGHGTREETQYF. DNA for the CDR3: TGCGCCAGCAGCTTGGGCCACGGGACTAGAGAGGAGACCCAGTACTTC.

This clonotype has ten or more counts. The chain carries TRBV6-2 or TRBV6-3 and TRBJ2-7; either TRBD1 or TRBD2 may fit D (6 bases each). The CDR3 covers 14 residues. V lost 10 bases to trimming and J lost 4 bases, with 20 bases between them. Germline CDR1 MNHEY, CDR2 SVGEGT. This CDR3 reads CATLESGARYEQYF. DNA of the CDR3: TGTGCCACCCTAGAGTCGGGGGCAAGGTACGAGCAGTACTTC.

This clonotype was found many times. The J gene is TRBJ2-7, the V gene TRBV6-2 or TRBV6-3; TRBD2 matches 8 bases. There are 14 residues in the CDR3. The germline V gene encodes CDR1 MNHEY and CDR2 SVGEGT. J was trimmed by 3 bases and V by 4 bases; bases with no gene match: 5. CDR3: CASSSPGLGYEQYF. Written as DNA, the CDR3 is TGTGCCAGCAGTTCACCGGGACTAGGCTACGAGCAGTACTTC.

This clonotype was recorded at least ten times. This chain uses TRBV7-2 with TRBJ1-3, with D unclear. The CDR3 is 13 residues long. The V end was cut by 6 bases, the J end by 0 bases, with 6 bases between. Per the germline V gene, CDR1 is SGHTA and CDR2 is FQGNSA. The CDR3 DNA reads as TGTGCCAGCAGTAAGAACTCTGGAAACACCATATATTTT. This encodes CASSKNSGNTIYF.

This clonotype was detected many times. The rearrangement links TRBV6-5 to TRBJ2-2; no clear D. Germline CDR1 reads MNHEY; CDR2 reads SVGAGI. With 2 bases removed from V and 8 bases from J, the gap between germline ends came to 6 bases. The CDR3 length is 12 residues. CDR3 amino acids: CASSYGRGELFF. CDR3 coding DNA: TGTGCCAGCAGTTACGGGCGGGGGGAGCTGTTTTTT.

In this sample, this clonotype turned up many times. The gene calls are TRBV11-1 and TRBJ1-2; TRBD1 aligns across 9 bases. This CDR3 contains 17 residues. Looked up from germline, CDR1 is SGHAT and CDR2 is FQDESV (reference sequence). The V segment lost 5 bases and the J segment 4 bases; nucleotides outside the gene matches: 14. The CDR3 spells CASSRGDGTGGLYGYTF. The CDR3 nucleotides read TGTGCCAGCAGCCGAGGGGACGGCACAGGGGGCCTCTATGGCTACACCTTC.

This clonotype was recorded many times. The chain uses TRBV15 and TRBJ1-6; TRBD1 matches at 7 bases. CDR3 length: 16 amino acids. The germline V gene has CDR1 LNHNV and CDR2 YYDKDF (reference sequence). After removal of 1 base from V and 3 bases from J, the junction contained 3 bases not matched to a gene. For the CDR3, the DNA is TGTGCCACCAGCAGAGTAAGGACAGGCTATAATTCACCCCTCCACTTT. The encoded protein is CATSRVRTGYNSPLHF.

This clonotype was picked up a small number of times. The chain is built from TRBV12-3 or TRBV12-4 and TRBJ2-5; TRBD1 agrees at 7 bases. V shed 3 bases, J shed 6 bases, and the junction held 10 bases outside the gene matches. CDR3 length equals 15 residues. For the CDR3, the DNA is TGTGCCAGCAGTTTCGGGGAAGGGGGCAAGAAGACCCAGTACTTC. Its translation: CASSFGEGGKKTQYF.

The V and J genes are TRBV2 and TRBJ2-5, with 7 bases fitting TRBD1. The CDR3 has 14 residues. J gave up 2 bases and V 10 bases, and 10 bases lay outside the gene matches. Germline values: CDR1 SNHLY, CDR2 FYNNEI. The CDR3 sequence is CATKQGTVQETQYF. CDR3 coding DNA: TGTGCCACCAAACAGGGGACCGTACAAGAGACCCAGTACTTC. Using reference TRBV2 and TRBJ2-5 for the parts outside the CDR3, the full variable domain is EPEVTQTPSHQVTQMGQEVILRCVPISNHLYFYWYRQILGQKVEFLVSFYNNEISEKSEIFDDQFSVERPDGSNFTLKIRSTKLEDSAMYFCATKQGTVQETQYFGPGTRLLVL.

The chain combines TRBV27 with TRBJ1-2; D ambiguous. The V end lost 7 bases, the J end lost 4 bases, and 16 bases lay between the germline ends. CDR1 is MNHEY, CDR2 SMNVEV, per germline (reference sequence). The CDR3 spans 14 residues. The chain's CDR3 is CASTSNPGFYGYTF. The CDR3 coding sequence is TGTGCCAGCACTTCAAATCCAGGCTTCTATGGCTACACCTTC.

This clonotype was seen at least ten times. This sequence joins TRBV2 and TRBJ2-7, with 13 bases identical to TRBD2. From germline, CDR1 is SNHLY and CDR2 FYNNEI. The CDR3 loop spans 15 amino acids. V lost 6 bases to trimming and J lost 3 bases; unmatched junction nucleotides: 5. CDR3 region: CASSPTSGRVYEQYF. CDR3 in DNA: TGTGCCAGCAGCCCCACTAGCGGGAGGGTCTACGAGCAGTACTTC.

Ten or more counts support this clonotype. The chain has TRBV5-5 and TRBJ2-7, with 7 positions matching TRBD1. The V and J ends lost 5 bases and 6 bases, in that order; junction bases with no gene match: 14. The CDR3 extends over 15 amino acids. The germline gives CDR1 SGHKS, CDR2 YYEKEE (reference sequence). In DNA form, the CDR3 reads TGTGCCAGCAGTATAAAGGGGACAGCCGCAGGCGAGCAGTACTTC. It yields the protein CASSIKGTAAGEQYF.

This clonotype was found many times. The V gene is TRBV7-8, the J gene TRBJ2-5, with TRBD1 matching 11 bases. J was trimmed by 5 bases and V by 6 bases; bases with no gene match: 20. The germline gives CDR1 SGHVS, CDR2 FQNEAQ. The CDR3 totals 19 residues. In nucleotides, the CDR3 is TGTGCCAGCAGACCCGCCCGAAGGACAGGGGGCAGCTCAAGGGAGACCCAGTACTTC. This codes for CASRPARRTGGSSRETQYF. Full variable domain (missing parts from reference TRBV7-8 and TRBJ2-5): GAGVSQSPRYKVAKRGQDVALRCDPISGHVSLFWYQQALGQGPEFLTYFQNEAQLDKSGLPSDRFFAERPEGSVSTLKIQRTQQEDSAVYLCASRPARRTGGSSRETQYFGPGTRLLVL.

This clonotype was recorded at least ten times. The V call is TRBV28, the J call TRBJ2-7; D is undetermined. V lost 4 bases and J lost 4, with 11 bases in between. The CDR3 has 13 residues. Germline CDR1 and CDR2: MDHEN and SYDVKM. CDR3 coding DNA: TGTGCCAGCAGTTCCACCCCATTATACGAGCAGTACTTC. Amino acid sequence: CASSSTPLYEQYF.

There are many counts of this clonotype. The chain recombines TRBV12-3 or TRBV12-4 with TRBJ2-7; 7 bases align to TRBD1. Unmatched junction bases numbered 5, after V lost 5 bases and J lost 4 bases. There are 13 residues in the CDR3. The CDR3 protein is CASSTTGDYEQYF. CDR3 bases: TGTGCCAGCAGTACTACAGGGGATTACGAGCAGTACTTC.

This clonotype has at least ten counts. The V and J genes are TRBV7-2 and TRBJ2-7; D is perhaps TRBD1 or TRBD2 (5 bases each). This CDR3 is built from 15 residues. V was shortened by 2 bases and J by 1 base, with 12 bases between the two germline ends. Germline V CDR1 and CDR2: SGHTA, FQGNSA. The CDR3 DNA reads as TGTGCCAGCAGCTTACGGACAAGCGGTTCCTACGAGCAGTACTTC. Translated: CASSLRTSGSYEQYF.

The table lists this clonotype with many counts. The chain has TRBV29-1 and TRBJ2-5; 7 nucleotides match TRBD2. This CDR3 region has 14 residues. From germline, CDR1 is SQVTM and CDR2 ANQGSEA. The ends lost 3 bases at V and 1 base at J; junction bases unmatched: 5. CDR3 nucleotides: TGCAGCGTTGAGCCTAGCGGAGCCCAAGAGACCCAGTACTTC. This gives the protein CSVEPSGAQETQYF.

The CDR3 is CASSQEGSLKTQYF. The CDR3 DNA sequence: TGCGCCAGCAGCCAAGAGGGCAGCCTGAAGACCCAGTACTTC. The chain couples TRBV4-1 to TRBJ2-5; D gene unclear. The CDR3 is made up of 14 amino acids. V lost 0 bases and J 6 bases, leaving 11 bases between the germline ends. Germline V gives CDR1 MGHRA, CDR2 YSYEKL.

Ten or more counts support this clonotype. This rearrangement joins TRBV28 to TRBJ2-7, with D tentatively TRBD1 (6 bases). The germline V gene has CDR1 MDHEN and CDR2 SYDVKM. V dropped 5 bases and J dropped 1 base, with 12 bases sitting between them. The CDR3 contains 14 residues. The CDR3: CASSDETGSYEQYF. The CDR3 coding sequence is TGTGCCAGCAGTGACGAGACAGGATCCTACGAGCAGTACTTC.

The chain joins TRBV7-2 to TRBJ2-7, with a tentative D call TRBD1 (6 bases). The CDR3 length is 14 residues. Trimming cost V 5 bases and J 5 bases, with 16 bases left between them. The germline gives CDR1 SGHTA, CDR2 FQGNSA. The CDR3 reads CASSEGGSVHEQYF. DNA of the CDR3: TGTGCCAGCAGCGAAGGGGGTTCGGTACACGAGCAGTACTTC.

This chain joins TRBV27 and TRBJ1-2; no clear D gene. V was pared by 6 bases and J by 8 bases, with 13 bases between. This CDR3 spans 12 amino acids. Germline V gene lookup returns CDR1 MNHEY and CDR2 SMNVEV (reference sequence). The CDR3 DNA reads TGTGCCAGCAGCCGGGCTGGGGAAGGCTACACCTTC. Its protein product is CASSRAGEGYTF.

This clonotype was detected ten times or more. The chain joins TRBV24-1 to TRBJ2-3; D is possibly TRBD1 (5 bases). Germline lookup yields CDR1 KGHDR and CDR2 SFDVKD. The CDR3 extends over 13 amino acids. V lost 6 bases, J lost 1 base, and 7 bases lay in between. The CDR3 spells CATSKGGTDTQYF. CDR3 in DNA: TGTGCCACCAGTAAAGGGGGCACAGATACGCAGTATTTT.

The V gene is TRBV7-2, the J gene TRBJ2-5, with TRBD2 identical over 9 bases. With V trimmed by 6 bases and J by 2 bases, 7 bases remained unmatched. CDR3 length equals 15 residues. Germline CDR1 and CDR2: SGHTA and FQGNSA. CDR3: CASSPTSGLQETQYF. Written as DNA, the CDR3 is TGTGCCAGCAGTCCGACTAGCGGACTACAAGAGACCCAGTACTTC.

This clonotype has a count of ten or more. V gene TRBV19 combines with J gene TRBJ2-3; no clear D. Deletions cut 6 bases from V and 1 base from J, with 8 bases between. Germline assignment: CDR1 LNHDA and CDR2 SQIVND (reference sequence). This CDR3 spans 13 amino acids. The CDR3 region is CASRRARTDTQYF. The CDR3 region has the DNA TGTGCCAGTAGACGGGCGCGCACAGATACGCAGTATTTT.

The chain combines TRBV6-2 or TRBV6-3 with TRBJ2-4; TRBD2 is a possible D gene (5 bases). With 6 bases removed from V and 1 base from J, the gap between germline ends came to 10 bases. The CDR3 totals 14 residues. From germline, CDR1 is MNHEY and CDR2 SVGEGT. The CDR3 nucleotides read TGTGCCAGCAGCGTCGGGAAGGCCAAAAACATTCAGTACTTC. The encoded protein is CASSVGKAKNIQYF.

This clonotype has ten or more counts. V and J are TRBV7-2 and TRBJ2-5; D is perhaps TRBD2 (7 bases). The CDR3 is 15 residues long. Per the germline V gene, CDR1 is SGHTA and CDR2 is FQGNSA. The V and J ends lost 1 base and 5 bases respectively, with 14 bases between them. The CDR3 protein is CASSLVRGAQETQYF. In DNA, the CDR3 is TGTGCCAGCAGCTTAGTCCGGGGGGCTCAGGAGACCCAGTACTTC.

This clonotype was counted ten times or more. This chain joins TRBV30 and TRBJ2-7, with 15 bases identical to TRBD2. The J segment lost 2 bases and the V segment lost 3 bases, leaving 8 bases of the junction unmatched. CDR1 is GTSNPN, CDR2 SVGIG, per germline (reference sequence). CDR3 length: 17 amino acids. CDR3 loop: CAWRGTSGGIPTYEQYF. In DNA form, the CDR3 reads TGTGCCTGGAGGGGGACTAGCGGGGGGATCCCCACCTACGAGCAGTACTTC.